The 4 T cell receptor beta chains below were found in one sample sequenced in a study of neurological immune-mediated disorders. Time point: technical triplicate 1. Each CDR3 protein gets one entry after TCRdb re-called the 5' RACE reads with MiXCR. The data contain 30,000 to 40,000 distinct CDR3 sequences, around 10% of them singletons. The sample was PBMCs. Source of these receptors: a man aged 55-75 years with HTLV-1-associated myelopathy (HAM/TSP).

In its sample, this clonotype was seen many times. V gene TRBV5-5 combines with J gene TRBJ1-2; tentative D call: TRBD1 (5 bases). V dropped 3 bases and J dropped 4 bases, with 19 bases sitting between them. The V gene's germline CDR1 is SGHKS and CDR2 YYEKEE (reference sequence). The CDR3 covers 16 residues. The CDR3 DNA is TGTGCCAGCAGCTCCCGGGGCGCACTGACCGTCTATGGCTACACCTTC. Its protein product is CASSSRGALTVYGYTF.

Many counts were recorded for this clonotype. CDR3 in amino acids: CASSLRTGVIDEQYF. DNA for the CDR3: TGTGCCAGCAGCCTCCGGACAGGGGTAATCGACGAGCAGTACTTC. The chain joins TRBV3-1 to TRBJ2-7, with 9 bases that match TRBD1. The junction had 9 bases not matched to a gene; V was cut back by 4 bases and J by 5 bases. CDR1 is LGHDT, CDR2 YNNKEL, per germline (reference sequence). This CDR3 comprises 15 residues.

Many counts were recorded for this clonotype. The chain employs TRBV5-1 and TRBJ2-5; D remains unclear. This CDR3 is built from 13 residues. V was cut by 0 bases and J by 1 base, with 4 bases left in between. The germline CDR1 and CDR2 sequences are SGHRS and YFSETQ. The CDR3 sequence: CASSLELQETQYF. The CDR3 DNA sequence: TGCGCCAGCAGCTTGGAACTCCAAGAGACCCAGTACTTC.

This clonotype was picked up a small number of times. This chain connects TRBV19 to TRBJ2-1; TRBD2 matches at 13 bases. The V gene end was trimmed by 6 bases and the J gene end by 6 bases; junction bases not matched to a gene: 17. CDR1 LNHDA and CDR2 SQIVND come from the germline V gene (reference sequence). The CDR3 is made up of 19 amino acids. CDR3 coding DNA: TGTGCCAGTAGCCTCAGTAGGACTAGCGGGAGTTGGGGTGTCAATGAGCAGTTCTTC. It encodes CASSLSRTSGSWGVNEQFF.